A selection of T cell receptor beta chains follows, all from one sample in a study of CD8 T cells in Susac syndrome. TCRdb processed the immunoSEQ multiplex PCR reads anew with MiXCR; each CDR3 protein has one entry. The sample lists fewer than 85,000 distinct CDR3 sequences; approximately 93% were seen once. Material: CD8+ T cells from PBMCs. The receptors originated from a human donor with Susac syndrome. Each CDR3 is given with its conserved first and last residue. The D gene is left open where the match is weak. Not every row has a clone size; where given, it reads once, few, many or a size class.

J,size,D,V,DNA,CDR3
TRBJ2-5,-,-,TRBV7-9,TGTGCCAGCAGCCGACTTGCGGAGACCCAGTACTTC,CASSRLAETQYF
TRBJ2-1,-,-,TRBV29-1,TGCAGCGCCCCCGGTGAGGCAGGAGGGGCCTACAATGAGCAGTTCTTC,CSAPGEAGGAYNEQFF
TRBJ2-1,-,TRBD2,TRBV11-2,TGTGCCAGCAGCTTGACTAGCGGGGGGGCCTATGAGCAGTTCTTC,CASSLTSGGAYEQFF
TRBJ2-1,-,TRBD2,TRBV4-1,TGCGCCAGCAGCCAAGATAGCGGGGGGGCGCTTAACAATGAGCAGTTCTTC,CASSQDSGGALNNEQFF
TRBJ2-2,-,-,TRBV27,TGTGCCAGCAGTTCAGGGGACCCCTACACCGGGGAGCTGTTTTTT,CASSSGDPYTGELFF
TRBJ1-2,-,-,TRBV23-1,TGCGCCAGCAGTCAGTGTCCCCACGGGCTTGTTAGGGGCTACACCTTC,CASSQCPHGLVRGYTF
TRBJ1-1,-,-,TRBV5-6,TGTGCCAGCAGCTTGGCCCTTCTCGGGGGGCTGGGGGACACTGAAGCTTTCTTT,CASSLALLGGLGDTEAFF
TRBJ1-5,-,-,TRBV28,TGTGCTAGCAGTCGGGGGACTCAGCCCCAGCATTTT,CASSRGTQPQHF
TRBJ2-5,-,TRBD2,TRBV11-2,TGTGCCAGCAGCCCCCGCCCGGGGGGGACGACCCAGTACTTC,CASSPRPGGTTQYF
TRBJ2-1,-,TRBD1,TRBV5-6,TGTGCCAGCAGCTTGGGCGGGGACAGGGAGCAGTTCTTC,CASSLGGDREQFF
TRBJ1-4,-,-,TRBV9,TGTGCCAGCGGCCCCCCCCAAAAACTGTTTTTT,CASGPPQKLFF
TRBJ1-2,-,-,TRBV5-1,TGCGCCAGCAGCTCATGGACGATAGAGGGGAACTATGGCTACACCTTC,CASSSWTIEGNYGYTF
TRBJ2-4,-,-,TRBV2,TGTGCCAGCCTGGGGAACATTCAGTACTTC,CASLGNIQYF
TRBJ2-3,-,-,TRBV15,TGTGCCACCAGCAACCAATACACAGATACGCAGTATTTT,CATSNQYTDTQYF
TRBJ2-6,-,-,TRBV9,TGTGCCAGCAGCGTAGAAGGAGCCTCAGGGGCCAACGTCCTGACTTTC,CASSVEGASGANVLTF
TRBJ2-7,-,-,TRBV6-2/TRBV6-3,TGTGCCAGCAGCATACTAGACGAGCAGTACTTC,CASSILDEQYF
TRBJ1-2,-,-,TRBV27,TGTGCCAGCAGGGAACCCGGGCCACTCTATGGCTACACCTTC,CASREPGPLYGYTF
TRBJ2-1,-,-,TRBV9,TGTGCCAGCACTACTAGGGGGGTGGGGGATGAGCAGTTCTTC,CASTTRGVGDEQFF
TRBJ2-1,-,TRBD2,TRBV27,TGTGCCAGCACCGGGACTAGTCACAATGAGCAGTTCTTC,CASTGTSHNEQFF
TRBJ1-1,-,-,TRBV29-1,TGCAGCGTTGAAGGGGGTTTTAACACTGAAGCTTTCTTT,CSVEGGFNTEAFF
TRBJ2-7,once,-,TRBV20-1,TGCAGTGCTAGGTCTGGTGGGAGAGCCTACGAGCAGTACTTC,CSARSGGRAYEQYF
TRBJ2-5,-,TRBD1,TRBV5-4,TGTGCCAGCAGCAGACGACAGGGACAAGAGACCCAGTACTTC,CASSRRQGQETQYF
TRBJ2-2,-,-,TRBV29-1,TGCAGCGAGTACACCGACACCGGGGAGCTGTTTTTT,CSEYTDTGELFF
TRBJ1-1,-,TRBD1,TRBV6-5,TGTGCCAGCAGTTACTCTTTTTCAGGGGGCTGGACTGAAGCTTTCTTT,CASSYSFSGGWTEAFF
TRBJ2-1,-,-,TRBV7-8,TGTGCCAGCAGCTTATGGAGGGTCTGGGGGAGCTCCTACAATGAGCAGTTCTTC,CASSLWRVWGSSYNEQFF
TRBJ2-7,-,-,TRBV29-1,TGCAGCGTTGTGCAGGGGCCGAGGTACGAGCAGTACTTC,CSVVQGPRYEQYF
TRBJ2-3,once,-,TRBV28,TGTGCCAGCAGTTTAGCTGGCACAGATACGCAGTATTTT,CASSLAGTDTQYF
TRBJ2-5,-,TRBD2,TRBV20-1,TGCGCTTATGGACTAGCGGAATCTCAAGAGACCCAGTACTTC,CAYGLAESQETQYF